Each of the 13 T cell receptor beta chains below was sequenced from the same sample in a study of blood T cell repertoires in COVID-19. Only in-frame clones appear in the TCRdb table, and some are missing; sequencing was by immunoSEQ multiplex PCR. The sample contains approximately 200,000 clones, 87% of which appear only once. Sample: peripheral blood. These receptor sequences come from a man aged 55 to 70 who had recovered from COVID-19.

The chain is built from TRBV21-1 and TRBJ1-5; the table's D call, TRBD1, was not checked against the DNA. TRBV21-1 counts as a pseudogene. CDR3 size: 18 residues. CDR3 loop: CAGEPGQGNFRSNQPQHF. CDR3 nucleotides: TGTGCCGGTGAACCGGGACAGGGGAATTTTCGTAGCAATCAGCCCCAGCATTTT.

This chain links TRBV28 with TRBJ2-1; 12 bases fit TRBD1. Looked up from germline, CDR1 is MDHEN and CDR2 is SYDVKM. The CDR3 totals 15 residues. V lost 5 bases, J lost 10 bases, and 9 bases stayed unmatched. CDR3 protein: CASSGSGTGGTEQFF. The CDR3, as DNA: TGTGCCAGCAGTGGCTCCGGGACAGGGGGCACGGAGCAGTTCTTC.

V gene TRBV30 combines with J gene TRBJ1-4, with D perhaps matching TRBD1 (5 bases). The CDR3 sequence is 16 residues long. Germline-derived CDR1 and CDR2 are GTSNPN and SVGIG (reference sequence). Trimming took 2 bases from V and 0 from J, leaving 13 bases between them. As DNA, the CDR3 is TGTGCCTGGAGTTTGGCAGGGTACGCAACTAATGAAAAACTGTTTTTT. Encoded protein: CAWSLAGYATNEKLFF.

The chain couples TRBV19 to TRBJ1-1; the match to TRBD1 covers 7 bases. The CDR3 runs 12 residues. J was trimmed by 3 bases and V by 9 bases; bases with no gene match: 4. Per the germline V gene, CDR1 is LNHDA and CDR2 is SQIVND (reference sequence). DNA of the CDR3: TGTGCCAGCGCTACAGGGGACACTGAAGCTTTCTTT. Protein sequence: CASATGDTEAFF.

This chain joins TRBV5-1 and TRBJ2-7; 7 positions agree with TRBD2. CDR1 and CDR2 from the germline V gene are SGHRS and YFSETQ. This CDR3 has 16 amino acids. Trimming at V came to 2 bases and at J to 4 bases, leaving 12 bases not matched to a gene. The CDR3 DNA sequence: TGCGCCAGCAGCTTTCCCCCGGGGGGACTCGTTTACGAGCAGTACTTC. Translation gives CASSFPPGGLVYEQYF.

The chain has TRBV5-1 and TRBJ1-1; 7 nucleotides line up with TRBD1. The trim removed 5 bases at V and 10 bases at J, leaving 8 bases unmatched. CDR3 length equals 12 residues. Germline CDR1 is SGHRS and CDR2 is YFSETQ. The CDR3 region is CASRLDRDSAFF. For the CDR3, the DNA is TGCGCCAGCAGACTCGACAGGGATTCAGCTTTCTTT.

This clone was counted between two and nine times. The DNA for the CDR3 is TGTGCCAGCAGCTCCCCGGGACAGGGAAATTCACCCCTCCACTTT. Translating it yields CASSSPGQGNSPLHF. The V call is TRBV5-4, the J call TRBJ1-6, with TRBD1 matching 9 bases. The CDR3 spans 15 residues. Trimming at V came to 3 bases and at J to 7 bases, leaving 5 bases not matched to a gene. Germline values: CDR1 SGHNT, CDR2 YYREEE (reference sequence).

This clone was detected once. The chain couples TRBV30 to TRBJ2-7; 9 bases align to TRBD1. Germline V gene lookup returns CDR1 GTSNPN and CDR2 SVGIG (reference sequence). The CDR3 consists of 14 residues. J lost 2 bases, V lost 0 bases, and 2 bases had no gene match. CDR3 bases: TGTGCCTGGAGTGTACAGGGGGCGGCCTACGAGCAGTACTTC. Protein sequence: CAWSVQGAAYEQYF. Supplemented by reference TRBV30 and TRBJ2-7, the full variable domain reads SQTIHQWPATLVQPVGSPLSLECTVEGTSNPNLYWYRQAAGRGLQLLFYSVGIGQISSEVPQNLSASRPQDRQFILSSKKLLLSDSGFYLCAWSVQGAAYEQYFGPGTRLTVT.

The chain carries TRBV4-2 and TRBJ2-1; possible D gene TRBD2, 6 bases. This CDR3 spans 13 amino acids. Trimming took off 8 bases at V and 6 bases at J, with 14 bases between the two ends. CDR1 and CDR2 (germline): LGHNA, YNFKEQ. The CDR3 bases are TGTGCCAGCGAGGCGGGGTCCACCAATGAGCAGTTCTTC. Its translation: CASEAGSTNEQFF.

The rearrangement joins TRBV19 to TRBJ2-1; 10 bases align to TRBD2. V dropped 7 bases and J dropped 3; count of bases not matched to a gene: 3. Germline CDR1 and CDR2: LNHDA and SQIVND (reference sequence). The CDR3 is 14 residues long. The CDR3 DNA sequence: TGTGCCAGTAAGCGGGAGGGCCTCTACAATGAGCAGTTCTTC. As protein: CASKREGLYNEQFF.

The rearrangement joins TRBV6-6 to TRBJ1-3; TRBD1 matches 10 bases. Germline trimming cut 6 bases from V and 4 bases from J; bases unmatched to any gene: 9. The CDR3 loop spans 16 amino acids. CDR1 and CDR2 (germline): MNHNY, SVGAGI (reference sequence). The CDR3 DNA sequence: TGTGCCAGCAGCTCCCGGGACAGGGGATCGGGAAACACCATATATTTT. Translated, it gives CASSSRDRGSGNTIYF.

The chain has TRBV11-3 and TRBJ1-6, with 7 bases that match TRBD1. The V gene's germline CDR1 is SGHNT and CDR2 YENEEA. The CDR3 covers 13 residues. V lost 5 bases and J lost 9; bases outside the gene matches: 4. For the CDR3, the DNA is TGTGCCAGCAGCCCGGGACAGACTTCACCCCTCCACTTT. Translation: CASSPGQTSPLHF.

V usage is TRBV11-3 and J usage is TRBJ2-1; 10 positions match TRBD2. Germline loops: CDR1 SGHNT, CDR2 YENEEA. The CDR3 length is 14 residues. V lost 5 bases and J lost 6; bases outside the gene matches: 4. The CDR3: CASSPGLASNEQFF. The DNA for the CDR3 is TGTGCCAGCAGCCCGGGACTAGCGTCCAATGAGCAGTTCTTC.